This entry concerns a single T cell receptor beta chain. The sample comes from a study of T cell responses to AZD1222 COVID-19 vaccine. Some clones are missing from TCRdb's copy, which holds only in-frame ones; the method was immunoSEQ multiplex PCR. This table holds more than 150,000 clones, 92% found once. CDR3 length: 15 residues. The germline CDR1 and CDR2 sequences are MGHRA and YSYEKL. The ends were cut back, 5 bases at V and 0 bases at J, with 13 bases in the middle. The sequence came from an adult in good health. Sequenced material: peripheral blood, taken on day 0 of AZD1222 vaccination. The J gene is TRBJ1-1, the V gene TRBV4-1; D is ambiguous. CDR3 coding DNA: TGCGCCAGCAGCTCCCCGACCACCTTGAACACTGAAGCTTTCTTT. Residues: CASSSPTTLNTEAFF.